Sequencing of this TCR beta chain was carried out in a study of regulatory T cells in long-lasting Graves disease. Findings and caveats of the study: Persistent disease was associated with favored TRBV28 usage and with favored use of TRBJ1-2 and TRBJ2-5.

From germline, CDR1 is DFQATT and CDR2 SNEGSKA (reference sequence). There are 19 residues in the CDR3. J was trimmed by 0 bases and V by 6 bases; bases with no gene match: 20. A note on this clonotype: The antigen is not known.

Researchers made TCR beta libraries by using iRepertoire HTBI primers and running Arm-PCR on CDR3 regions. TCRdb itself ran the multiplex PCR reads through MiXCR, one entry per CDR3 protein. The data hold over 650,000 distinct CDR3 sequences, with 30% observed a single time. As for time point: persistent/refractory GD, antithyroid drugs over 5 years with positive TRAb. RNA isolated from PBMCs was used to make the TCR library. Patients met American Thyroid Association criteria for Graves' disease. The chain combines TRBV20-1 with TRBJ1-1; TRBD1 aligns across 9 bases. Sequencing used peripheral blood mononuclear cells (PBMCs), obtained when the disease was refractory, from a patient treated with antithyroid drugs. This receptor was taken from a female donor with Graves disease. The CDR3 is CSAARRLPGTGHLNTEAFF. The CDR3 DNA reads TGCAGTGCCGCCCGCCGACTGCCCGGGACAGGGCACTTGAACACTGAAGCTTTCTTT.